The 29 T cell receptor beta chains listed next were all sequenced from one sample in a study of control samples from healthy donors and cancer patients. Clones were read by immunoSEQ multiplex PCR, and TCRdb kept only the in-frame ones, dropping some. Of roughly 120,000 clones listed, nearly 95% are singletons. Sequencing was done on a sample of blood. These receptors all stem from a man aged 25 to 45 in good health.

The DNA for the CDR3 is TGTGCCAGCAGTACTACAGGGGGAATTACCTACGAGCAGTACGTC. It codes for CASSTTGGITYEQYV. The J gene is TRBJ2-7, the V gene TRBV9, with 8 bases matching TRBD1. Losses at the gene ends were 5 bases for V and 2 bases for J; bases not matched to a gene: 9. This CDR3 comprises 15 residues. CDR1 and CDR2 from the germline V gene are SGDLS and YYNGEE.

This chain connects TRBV6-1 to TRBJ2-7; 8 bases map to TRBD1. Trimming at V came to 3 bases and at J to 3 bases, leaving 16 bases not matched to a gene. The CDR3 runs 18 residues. Per the germline V gene, CDR1 is MNHNS and CDR2 is SASEGT. The CDR3 region is CASSDKNPGQGIFYEQYF. CDR3 DNA: TGTGCCAGCAGTGACAAAAACCCCGGACAGGGTATATTCTACGAGCAGTACTTC.

This chain joins TRBV2 and TRBJ2-7; D gene ambiguous. V lost 2 bases, J lost 0 bases, and 8 bases lay in between. The CDR3 totals 14 residues. Germline V gene lookup returns CDR1 SNHLY and CDR2 FYNNEI. The CDR3 here is CASSEMEGSYEQYV. CDR3 nucleotide sequence: TGTGCCAGCAGTGAAATGGAAGGCTCCTACGAGCAGTACGTC.

This rearrangement joins TRBV2 to TRBJ1-6; D remains unclear. CDR3 size: 13 residues. Germline V gene lookup returns CDR1 SNHLY and CDR2 FYNNEI. V was clipped by 6 bases and J by 17 bases, with 20 bases between them. CDR3 nucleotides: TGTGCCAGCAGGGGTAGCTATCGTCGGTTCTTCCACTTT. This codes for CASRGSYRRFFHF.

This chain connects TRBV5-1 to TRBJ2-5; possibly TRBD1 for D (6 bases). V lost 4 bases to trimming and J lost 5 bases, with 15 bases between them. Germline V lookup: CDR1 SGHRS, CDR2 YFSETQ. There are 14 residues in the CDR3. The CDR3 region is CASSAQGGGETQYF. The CDR3 nucleotides read TGCGCCAGCAGCGCACAGGGCGGTGGGGAGACCCAGTACTTC.

CDR3 protein: CASIQGDQPQHF. In DNA, the CDR3 is TGTGCCAGCATCCAGGGGGATCAGCCCCAGCATTTT. The V gene is TRBV6-5, the J gene TRBJ1-5, with 7 bases identical to TRBD1. The CDR3 extends over 12 amino acids. V was clipped by 7 bases and J by 5 bases; unmatched bases: 2. Germline CDR1 is MNHEY and CDR2 is SVGAGI.

The genes are TRBV7-9 and TRBJ1-2; no reliable D call. V was clipped by 3 bases and J by 0 bases, with 11 bases between them. Germline V gene lookup returns CDR1 SEHNR and CDR2 FQNEAQ (reference sequence). The CDR3 extends over 15 amino acids. The CDR3 DNA reads as TGTGCCAGCAGCTTGTCAACAGCCGCTAACTATGGCTACACCTTC. This codes for CASSLSTAANYGYTF.

The chain uses TRBV7-9 and TRBJ1-1; 8 positions agree with TRBD1. V shed 1 base and J 5 bases; nucleotides not matched to a gene: 3. The CDR3 runs to 14 residues. Germline V gene data show CDR1 as SEHNR and CDR2 as FQNEAQ (reference sequence). CDR3 loop: CASSLGRGLTEAFF. As DNA, the CDR3 is TGTGCCAGCAGCTTAGGCAGGGGGCTAACTGAAGCTTTCTTT.

This clone was seen only once. This chain connects TRBV2 to TRBJ2-1; D may be TRBD2 (7 bases). V gave up 6 bases and J gave up 5 bases, with 20 bases separating them. Germline CDR1 is SNHLY and CDR2 is FYNNEI. The CDR3 is made up of 16 amino acids. The CDR3 region is CASRPLGGGIHNEQFF. The CDR3 bases are TGTGCCAGCAGGCCCCTGGGGGGGGGCATCCACAATGAGCAGTTCTTC. The entire variable domain, with the rest obtained from reference TRBV2 and TRBJ2-1, is as follows: EPEVTQTPSHQVTQMGQEVILRCVPISNHLYFYWYRQILGQKVEFLVSFYNNEISEKSEIFDDQFSVERPDGSNFTLKIRSTKLEDSAMYFCASRPLGGGIHNEQFFGPGTRLTVL.

This rearrangement joins TRBV6-5 to TRBJ1-1; D remains ambiguous. CDR3 length: 13 residues. Germline assignment: CDR1 MNHEY and CDR2 SVGAGI. With 0 bases removed from V and 7 bases from J, the gap between germline ends came to 9 bases. CDR3: CASSYSSLREAFF. The CDR3 coding sequence is TGTGCCAGCAGTTACTCGAGTTTACGTGAAGCTTTCTTT.

The V call is TRBV5-4, the J call TRBJ1-2; D gene ambiguous. Trimming left V 4 bases short and J 6 bases short, with 10 bases between. Germline V gene lookup returns CDR1 SGHNT and CDR2 YYREEE (reference sequence). CDR3 length: 12 residues. The CDR3 nucleotides read TGTGCCAGCAGCGCGGACTGGCATGGCTACACCTTC. It specifies CASSADWHGYTF.

This clone came up once. The rearrangement joins TRBV27 to TRBJ2-3; D is perhaps TRBD2 (6 bases). Germline V gene sequence: CDR1 MNHEY, CDR2 SMNVEV (reference sequence). CDR3 length: 15 residues. Trimming removed 5 bases at V and 6 bases at J, with 18 bases between. CDR3 DNA: TGTGCCAGCAGTACCCTGGGTAGCGGAGACGATACGCAGTATTTT. Protein: CASSTLGSGDDTQYF.

This clone showed up just once. The chain employs TRBV4-2 and TRBJ1-5; D gene unclear. The germline V gene has CDR1 LGHNA and CDR2 YNFKEQ. Trimming pared 1 base from V and 5 bases from J, leaving 15 bases between. This CDR3 has 16 residues. For the CDR3, the DNA is TGTGCCAGCAGCCAAGTCGCAGGTTTGTTATATCAGCCCCAGCATTTT. It translates to CASSQVAGLLYQPQHF.

The V call is TRBV5-6, the J call TRBJ1-3; D not resolved. The V gene's germline CDR1 is SGHDT and CDR2 YYEEEE. The V and J ends lost 4 bases and 3 bases respectively, with 20 bases between them. The CDR3 has 17 amino acids. CDR3 sequence (DNA): TGTGCCAGCAGCCCCCGAGACGGAATAGGGTTTGGAAACACCATATATTTT. Translated, it gives CASSPRDGIGFGNTIYF.

The chain joins TRBV15 to TRBJ1-1; D is possibly TRBD1 (5 bases). Germline-derived CDR1 and CDR2 are LNHNV and YYDKDF (reference sequence). V shed 0 bases and J shed 3 bases, with 17 bases lying between them. The CDR3 contains 17 residues. The CDR3 region has the DNA TGTGCCACCAGCAGAGATCACCTCCGGGGGAGCCACACTGAAGCTTTCTTT. Protein product: CATSRDHLRGSHTEAFF.

The chain combines TRBV10-2 with TRBJ2-2; 10 bases match TRBD2. The germline CDR1 and CDR2 sequences are WSHSY and SAAADI. The length of the CDR3 is 16 residues. J lost 6 bases, V lost 2 bases, and 6 bases had no gene match. The CDR3 sequence: CASSEPGLAIPGELFF. Here the CDR3 DNA reads TGCGCCAGCAGTGAGCCGGGACTAGCGATCCCCGGGGAGCTGTTTTTT.

The chain uses TRBV27 and TRBJ2-2; TRBD2 matches at 12 bases. The CDR3 is 16 amino acids. Germline CDR1 and CDR2: MNHEY and SMNVEV (reference sequence). V dropped 7 bases and J dropped 7; count of bases not matched to a gene: 10. The CDR3 sequence: CASNPSGGAVGGELFF. In DNA form, the CDR3 reads TGTGCCAGCAACCCTAGCGGGGGGGCCGTTGGCGGGGAGCTGTTTTTT.

The rearrangement joins TRBV28 to TRBJ1-2; no clear D gene. The germline V and J ends were trimmed by 1 base and 5 bases, with 11 bases remaining between them. There are 14 residues in the CDR3. From germline, CDR1 is MDHEN and CDR2 SYDVKM. This chain's CDR3 is CASSLYWGRYGYTF. In DNA form, the CDR3 reads TGTGCCAGCAGTTTATATTGGGGAAGGTATGGCTACACCTTC.

This rearrangement joins TRBV4-1 to TRBJ1-2; perhaps TRBD1 as D (5 bases). This CDR3 has 19 amino acids. Deletions cut 2 bases from V and 5 bases from J, with 27 bases between. Looked up from germline, CDR1 is MGHRA and CDR2 is YSYEKL. CDR3 amino acids: CASSQPPLRAKGGVYGYTF. CDR3 coding DNA: TGCGCCAGCAGCCAACCCCCCCTCAGGGCTAAGGGAGGAGTTTATGGCTACACCTTC.

V and J are TRBV24-1 and TRBJ1-2; possibly TRBD1 for D (6 bases). CDR1 and CDR2 (germline): KGHDR, SFDVKD. Trimming stripped 4 bases from V and 4 bases from J, with 15 bases between. CDR3 size: 15 residues. CDR3 amino acids: CATSDRQDYFYGYTF. CDR3 nucleotides: TGTGCCACCAGTGACCGACAGGATTACTTCTATGGCTACACCTTC.

This clone was seen just once. The CDR3 is CASRFKQGNTIYF. The DNA for the CDR3 is TGTGCCAGCAGATTCAAACAGGGAAACACCATATATTTT. V and J are TRBV12-3 or TRBV12-4 and TRBJ1-3; D remains ambiguous. V was cut by 6 bases and J by 4 bases, with 10 bases left in between. The CDR3 is 13 amino acids.

The CDR3, as DNA: TGTGCCAGCAGTTACGGGCAGCAGCAGTATTTT. Its protein product is CASSYGQQQYF. The chain combines TRBV6-5 with TRBJ2-3; D not resolved. V lost 2 bases and J 11 bases, leaving 8 bases between the germline ends. Germline V gene lookup returns CDR1 MNHEY and CDR2 SVGAGI. The CDR3 loop spans 11 amino acids.

The rearrangement joins TRBV4-1 to TRBJ2-7; maybe TRBD2 (5 bases). With 8 bases removed from V and 5 bases from J, the gap between germline ends came to 10 bases. Germline CDR1 MGHRA, CDR2 YSYEKL. The CDR3 is made up of 11 amino acids. The CDR3 here is CASSSGNEQYF. CDR3 nucleotide sequence: TGCGCCAGCTCTTCGGGAAACGAGCAGTACTTC.

V gene TRBV11-3 combines with J gene TRBJ2-3; possibly TRBD1 for D (5 bases). The germline CDR1 and CDR2 sequences are SGHNT and YENEEA. The CDR3 has 14 amino acids. Trimming took 5 bases from V and 7 from J, leaving 16 bases between them. CDR3 sequence reads: CASSPRSDSYTQYF. The CDR3 nucleotides read TGTGCCAGCAGCCCGCGATCCGACAGTTATACGCAGTATTTT.

The chain couples TRBV3-1 (or the pseudogene TRBV3-2) to TRBJ2-5, with D perhaps TRBD1 or TRBD2 (5 bases each). The CDR3 extends over 16 amino acids. Trimming shortened V by 2 bases and J by 5 bases, and 18 bases separated the two germline ends. CDR1 is LGHDT, CDR2 YNNKEL, per germline (reference sequence). This CDR3 reads CASSQTPGTPGETQYF. CDR3 bases: TGTGCCAGCAGCCAAACCCCGGGGACCCCAGGGGAGACCCAGTACTTC.

This clone was seen only once. This sequence joins TRBV27 and TRBJ1-6; tentative D call: TRBD1 (5 bases). Trimming took 3 bases from V and 9 from J, leaving 9 bases between them. This CDR3 is 13 amino acids long. Germline values: CDR1 MNHEY, CDR2 SMNVEV (reference sequence). The CDR3 loop is CASSFGAVSPLHF. The DNA for the CDR3 is TGTGCCAGCAGTTTTGGGGCCGTTTCACCCCTCCACTTT.

The rearrangement uses TRBV6-5 and TRBJ1-2; tentatively, D is TRBD1 (6 bases). CDR3 length: 14 residues. CDR1 and CDR2 from the germline V gene are MNHEY and SVGAGI. V gave up 7 bases and J gave up 8 bases, with 20 bases separating them. In DNA, the CDR3 is TGTGCCAGCAATAACAGGGAACCGTCCGGGGGCTACACCTTC. Amino acids: CASNNREPSGGYTF.

The rearrangement uses TRBV18 and TRBJ2-1, with unresolved D. Germline V lookup: CDR1 KGHSH, CDR2 LQKENI. The CDR3 has 15 residues. V lost 3 bases and J 0 bases, leaving 9 bases between the germline ends. DNA for the CDR3: TGTGCCAGCTCACCTTCTGTCAGCTCCTACAATGAGCAGTTCTTC. This gives the protein CASSPSVSSYNEQFF.

CDR3 in DNA: TGTGCCAGCAGCTTGGTACAGATCCGCTACAATGAGCAGTTCTTC. Translation: CASSLVQIRYNEQFF. V and J are TRBV5-4 and TRBJ2-1; D uncertain. The CDR3 contains 15 residues. Trimming stripped 0 bases from V and 3 bases from J, with 10 bases between. Germline CDR1 reads SGHNT; CDR2 reads YYREEE (reference sequence). Full variable domain (missing parts from reference TRBV5-4 and TRBJ2-1): ETGVTQSPTHLIKTRGQQVTLRCSSQSGHNTVSWYQQALGQGPQFIFQYYREEENGRGNFPPRFSGLQFPNYSSELNVNALELDDSALYLCASSLVQIRYNEQFFGPGTRLTVL.